This paragraph covers one TCR beta chain sequence. The data originate from a study of blood T cell repertoires in COVID-19. Study-wide background: Specimens from acute and convalescent COVID-19 originated in the United States, Italy and Spain. T cells, B-cell-depleted T cells, or PBMCs provided the cDNA or gDNA that served as material.

Some clones are missing from TCRdb's copy, which holds only in-frame ones; the method was immunoSEQ multiplex PCR. In the table there are 20,000 to 25,000 clones, about 89% of which are singletons. CDR3 length: 15 residues. V gave up 0 bases and J gave up 0 bases, with 8 bases separating them. CDR1 is LGHNA and CDR2 is YNFKEQ in the germline V gene. Sequencing was performed on peripheral blood. The receptor was isolated from a human donor with active COVID-19. The donor label of this sample is uncertain. This chain links TRBV4-2 with TRBJ1-1; tentatively, D is TRBD1 (6 bases). CDR3 coding DNA: TGTGCCAGCAGCCAAGAAGACAGGATGAACACTGAAGCTTTCTTT. It translates to CASSQEDRMNTEAFF.